The clone carrying this T cell receptor beta chain has more than one count but fewer than ten. The record originates from a study of cytomegalovirus exposure and HLA in healthy donors. As for the study in general: The use of the same platform for the roughly 110 validation repertoires and the 600 to 700 first-cohort repertoires was reported by a later analysis.

Libraries were prepared by immunoSEQ multiplex PCR; TCRdb keeps only in-frame clonotypes and omits some of them. The data contain some 130,000 clones, around 85% of them singletons. The CDR3 runs 9 residues. Germline V gene data show CDR1 as MNHEY and CDR2 as SMNVEV (reference sequence). The V end was cut by 11 bases, the J end by 8 bases, with 9 bases between. The sample consisted of PBMCs. The chain couples TRBV27 to TRBJ1-2; D gene unclear. This receptor was identified in a man between 18 and 35 years old in good health and CMV-seronegative. In DNA form, the CDR3 reads TGTGCCGCGGAGGAGGGCTACACCTTC. Translated, it gives CAAEEGYTF.